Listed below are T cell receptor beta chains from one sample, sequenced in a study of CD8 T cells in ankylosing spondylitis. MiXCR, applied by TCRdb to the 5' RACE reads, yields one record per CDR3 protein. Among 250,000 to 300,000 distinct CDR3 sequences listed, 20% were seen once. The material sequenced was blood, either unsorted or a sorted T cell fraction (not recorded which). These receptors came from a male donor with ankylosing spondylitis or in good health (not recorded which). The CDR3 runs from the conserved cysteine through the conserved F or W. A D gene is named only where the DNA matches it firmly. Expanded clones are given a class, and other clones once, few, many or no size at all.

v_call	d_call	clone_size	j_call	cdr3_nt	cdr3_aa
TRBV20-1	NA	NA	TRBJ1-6	TGCAGTGCTAGAGAGGTCTCCTATAATTCACCCCTCCACTTT	CSAREVSYNSPLHF
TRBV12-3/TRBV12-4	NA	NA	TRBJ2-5	TGTGCCAGCAGTTTATGGGGCAGGCAAGAGACCCAGTACTTC	CASSLWGRQETQYF
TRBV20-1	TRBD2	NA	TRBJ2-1	TGCAGTGCTAGTATCGGGAGGGCCTACAATGAGCAGTTCTTC	CSASIGRAYNEQFF
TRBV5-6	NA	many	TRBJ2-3	TGTGCCAGCAGCTTTTTTACAGATACGCAGTATTTT	CASSFFTDTQYF
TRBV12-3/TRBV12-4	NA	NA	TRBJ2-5	TGTGCCAGCAGTTTGTTAGGGGGTGGGACCCAGTACTTC	CASSLLGGGTQYF
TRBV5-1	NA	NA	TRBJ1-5	TGCGCCAGCAGCTCGGGACGAGATCAGCCCCAGCATTTT	CASSSGRDQPQHF
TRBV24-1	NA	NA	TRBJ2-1	TGTGCCACCAGTGATTTGTGGGGGCCGGCGGGCAATGAGCAGTTCTTC	CATSDLWGPAGNEQFF
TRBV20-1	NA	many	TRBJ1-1	TGCAGTTGCTACGTGGCTGAAGCTTTCTTT	CSCYVAEAFF
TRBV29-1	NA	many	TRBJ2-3	TGCAGCGTCAGCGGCCGGGGCCTGGATACGCAGTATTTT	CSVSGRGLDTQYF
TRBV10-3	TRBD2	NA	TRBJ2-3	TGTGCCATCAGGAAAAGGAAAGGACTAGCGGGGGGGCATCAGACAGATACGCAGTATTTT	CAIRKRKGLAGGHQTDTQYF
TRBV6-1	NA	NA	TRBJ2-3	TGTGCCAGCAGTGAAGATTGGGGGAGCACAGATACGCAGTATTTT	CASSEDWGSTDTQYF
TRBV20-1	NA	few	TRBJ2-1	TGCAGTGCTAGAACGACTAGTTCGGAGCAGTTCTTC	CSARTTSSEQFF
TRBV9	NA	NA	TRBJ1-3	TGTGCCAGCAGCCCCGTCGAGGACGGCACCATATATTTT	CASSPVEDGTIYF
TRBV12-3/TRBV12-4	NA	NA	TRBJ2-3	TGTGCCAGCAGTTTAGTCTTCGGTACAGATACGCAGTATTTT	CASSLVFGTDTQYF
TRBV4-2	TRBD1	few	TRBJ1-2	TGTGCCAGCAGCCAGATACGCCGGGACAGATCCTACGGCTACACCTTC	CASSQIRRDRSYGYTF
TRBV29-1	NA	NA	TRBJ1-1	TGCAGCGTTGATCCTTTGGGACCGGGAAGAACTGAAGCTTTCTTT	CSVDPLGPGRTEAFF
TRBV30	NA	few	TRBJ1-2	TGTGCCTGGAGTCCGGGGGCGTATGGCTACACCTTC	CAWSPGAYGYTF
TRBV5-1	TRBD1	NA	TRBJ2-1	TGCGCCAGCAGCCGGGACAGGGAGGCGGAGCAGTTCTTC	CASSRDREAEQFF
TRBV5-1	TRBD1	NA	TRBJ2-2	TGCGCCAGCAGCTTGGAGGTGACAGGGGGCCACGGGGAGCTGTTTTTT	CASSLEVTGGHGELFF